This T cell receptor (beta chain) is drawn from a study of OX40 agonist ivuxolimab in advanced cancers. Study background: Ivuxolimab doses were 0.01, 0.1, 0.3, 1.5, 3 or 10 mg/kg every 2 weeks.

Blood sampling took place at baseline, cycle 4 day 1, and cycle 7 day 1. General study points: Clones of CD4+ and CD8+ blood T cells grew by week 6 at doses of 0.1 to 3.0 mg/kg.

Here immunoSEQ multiplex PCR was the method, and the copy in TCRdb shows in-frame clones only, minus some. The top ten hold under 25% of the sample, which has about 28,000 clones, 82% seen once. Comment on this clone: Its antigen is undetermined.

This material consisted of CD4+ or CD8+ T cells sorted from blood, taken in a trial of the OX40 agonist ivuxolimab. The TCR sequence derives from an adult with an advanced solid tumor such as melanoma, head and neck, liver or kidney cancer.

CDR3 DNA sequence: TGTGCCAGCAGCCCTGCACGCACAGATACGCAGTATTTT. Protein product: CASSPARTDTQYF. The V and J genes are TRBV13 and TRBJ2-3; D not resolved. Germline V lookup: CDR1 PRHDT, CDR2 FYEKMQ (reference sequence). The CDR3 runs to 13 residues. V was pared by 5 bases and J by 1 base, with 7 bases between. The complete variable domain, with remaining parts taken from reference TRBV13 and TRBJ2-3, reads AAGVIQSPRHLIKEKRETATLKCYPIPRHDTVYWYQQGPGQDPQFLISFYEKMQSDKGSIPDRFSAQQFSDYHSELNMSSLELGDSALYFCASSPARTDTQYFGPGTRLTVL.